Presented here are 7 T cell receptor beta chains from one specimen sequenced in a study of PD-1 blockade in classical Hodgkin lymphoma. As for time point: cycle 4 day 1 (C4D1), after more than 5 weeks of nivolumab. Every patient relapsed after autologous stem cell transplantation, and brentuximab vedotin exposure varied. Negative selection with magnetic separation was used to purify CD4+ T cells from thawed PBMCs. The repertoire was sequenced with immunoSEQ multiplex PCR; TCRdb's copy has only in-frame clones and lacks some. The data contain approximately 9,000 clones, approximately 80% of them singletons. Specimen: CD4+ T cells from blood, collected before the fourth cycle of nivolumab. The receptors here all came from a human donor with classical Hodgkin lymphoma.

The chain recombines TRBV15 with TRBJ2-4; D is uncertain. CDR3 size: 12 residues. Germline values: CDR1 LNHNV, CDR2 YYDKDF (reference sequence). Between the trimmed V and J ends, which lost 0 bases and 7 bases, there was a span of 4 bases. DNA for the CDR3: TGTGCCACCAGCAGAGACTGGAACATTCAGTACTTC. Protein: CATSRDWNIQYF.

The chain links TRBV5-3 to TRBJ1-1; D gene uncertain. TRBV5-3 is an ORF for which the function is uncertain. There are 11 residues in the CDR3. Trimming pared 5 bases from V and 0 bases from J, leaving 2 bases between. This chain's CDR3 is CARSMNTEAFF. The CDR3 DNA follows: TGTGCCAGAAGTATGAACACTGAAGCTTTCTTT.

This rearrangement joins TRBV28 to TRBJ2-7; D is unresolved. The germline CDR1 and CDR2 sequences are MDHEN and SYDVKM. The CDR3 sequence is 11 residues long. V shed 5 bases and J shed 3 bases, with 5 bases lying between them. In DNA, the CDR3 is TGTGCCAGCAGTCACATCTACGAGCAGTACTTC. It encodes CASSHIYEQYF.

The V and J genes are TRBV6-6 and TRBJ2-5; TRBD1 agrees at 8 bases. Germline V gives CDR1 MNHNY, CDR2 SVGAGI (reference sequence). This CDR3 has 14 residues. V shed 5 bases and J 5 bases; nucleotides not matched to a gene: 7. As DNA, the CDR3 is TGTGCCAGCAGTCGGACAGGGCTCTTTGAGACCCAGTACTTC. Protein sequence: CASSRTGLFETQYF.

This clone has a single count. V usage is TRBV5-4 and J usage is TRBJ1-2; D remains unclear. Germline V gives CDR1 SGHNT, CDR2 YYREEE (reference sequence). Deletions cut 5 bases from V and 4 bases from J, with 24 bases between. The CDR3 extends over 17 amino acids. CDR3 bases: TGTGCCAGCAGACCAGCTCAACTTTACCGGGAGGGCTATGGCTACACCTTC. Its translation: CASRPAQLYREGYGYTF.

The chain joins TRBV5-6 to TRBJ2-5; weak D call: TRBD1 (5 bases). CDR3 length: 14 amino acids. Trimming removed 0 bases from V and 2 bases from J, with 8 bases in between. Germline lookup yields CDR1 SGHDT and CDR2 YYEEEE. CDR3 loop: CASSLDQGQETQYF. DNA for the CDR3: TGTGCCAGCAGCTTGGACCAGGGACAAGAGACCCAGTACTTC. The full variable domain, rest sourced from reference TRBV5-6 and TRBJ2-5, is DAGVTQSPTHLIKTRGQQVTLRCSPKSGHDTVSWYQQALGQGPQFIFQYYEEEERQRGNFPDRFSGHQFPNYSSELNVNALLLGDSALYLCASSLDQGQETQYFGPGTRLLVL.

Here the CDR3 reads CASSAVGGYGTDTQYF. In nucleotides, the CDR3 is TGTGCCAGCAGCGCTGTAGGGGGCTACGGCACAGATACGCAGTATTTT. The J gene is TRBJ2-3, the V gene TRBV9; 7 bases line up with TRBD1. Per germline, CDR1 SGDLS and CDR2 YYNGEE. This CDR3 region has 16 residues. The V segment lost 3 bases and the J segment 1 base; nucleotides outside the gene matches: 8.